This T cell receptor (beta chain) was identified during a study of human thymus T cells. Clones were sequenced by immunoSEQ multiplex PCR, and TCRdb holds only the in-frame ones, with some missing. The table lists some 120,000 clones, about 94% of them singletons. Corrective cardiac surgery supplied the resected thymus tissue. Finnish infants who were healthy and having corrective surgery for congenital heart defects made up the donors. General study points: Related research reported highly overlapping thymic repertoires among unrelated individuals.

This clone was observed a few times. Antigen specificity is unknown. Trimming shortened V by 1 base and J by 2 bases, and 12 bases separated the two germline ends. The germline gives CDR1 SGHRS, CDR2 YFSETQ. The CDR3 contains 15 residues. This TCR derives from a boy less than two years old with a congenital heart defect but otherwise immunologically healthy. The genes are TRBV5-1 and TRBJ2-5; a possible D gene is TRBD1 (5 bases). Sequencing was carried out using thymus tissue. CDR3 sequence reads: CASSLTKTVQETQYF. The CDR3 bases are TGCGCCAGCAGCTTGACCAAGACAGTTCAAGAGACCCAGTACTTC.